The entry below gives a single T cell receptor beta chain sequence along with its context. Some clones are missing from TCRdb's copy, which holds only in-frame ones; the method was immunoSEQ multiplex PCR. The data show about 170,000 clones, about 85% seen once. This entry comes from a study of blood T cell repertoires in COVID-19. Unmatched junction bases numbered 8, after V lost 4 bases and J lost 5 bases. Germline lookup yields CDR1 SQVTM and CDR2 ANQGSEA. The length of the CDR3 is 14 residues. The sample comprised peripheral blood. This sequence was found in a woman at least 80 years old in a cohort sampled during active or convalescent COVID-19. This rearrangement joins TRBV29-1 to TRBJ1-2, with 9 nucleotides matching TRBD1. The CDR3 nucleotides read TGCAGCGTTGCCGAGAAGACAGGGGGGTATGGCTACACCTTC. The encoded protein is CSVAEKTGGYGYTF.